These T cell receptor beta chains were read from a single sample in a study of cytomegalovirus exposure and HLA in healthy donors. Libraries were prepared by immunoSEQ multiplex PCR; TCRdb keeps only in-frame clonotypes and omits some of them. The table records fewer than 200,000 clones, 80% to 90% of them present only once. The sample comprised PBMCs. All receptors come from a woman aged 18-29 years in good health and CMV-seronegative. Each CDR3 is given with its conserved first and last residue. The D gene is left open where the match is weak. A clone size is listed for some rows: how often the clone was seen (once, few, many), or a class if it is expanded.

TRBJ2-1 NA NA TRBV5-1 TGCGCCAGCAGCTTGGATCCGTACAATGAGCAGTTCTTC CASSLDPYNEQFF
TRBJ2-2 NA NA TRBV2 TGTGCCAGCAGTGGCCGTGGCAGAAACACCGGGGAGCTGTTTTTT CASSGRGRNTGELFF
TRBJ2-7 NA TRBD1 TRBV27 TGTGCCAGCAGTCCGGGACAGCTAGCTTCCTACGAGCAGTACTTC CASSPGQLASYEQYF
TRBJ2-7 NA NA TRBV7-3 TGTGCCAGCAGCTTAAGTGCCGGCTCCTACGAGCAGTACTTC CASSLSAGSYEQYF
TRBJ2-7 NA TRBD1 TRBV5-1 TGCGCCAGCAGCTTGGGACAGGGTGGGGCCTACGAGCAGTACTTC CASSLGQGGAYEQYF
TRBJ1-3 NA NA TRBV25-1 TGTGCCAGCAGTGGGTCGACAGTAGAGTATTTT CASSGSTVEYF
TRBJ2-1 NA TRBD2 TRBV6-1 TGTGCCAGCCAGATTAGCGGGGGACACAATGAGCAGTTCTTC CASQISGGHNEQFF
TRBJ1-2 NA NA TRBV5-5 TGTGCCAGCAGCCCTACAGATAACTATGGCTACACCTTC CASSPTDNYGYTF
TRBJ1-2 NA NA TRBV19 TGTGCCAGTAGTATCCAGGGGAGCGACTACGGAGGCTACACCTTC CASSIQGSDYGGYTF
TRBJ2-2 NA NA TRBV7-9 TGTGCCAGCAGCTTTGCTGAGGCCGGGGAGCTGTTTTTT CASSFAEAGELFF
TRBJ2-2 NA TRBD2 TRBV11-2 TGTGCCAGCAGCCCGACTAGCGGTGGGGAGCTGTTTTTT CASSPTSGGELFF
TRBJ2-1 NA NA TRBV19 TGTGCCAGTAAAGGCGCGGCGTACGGCAATGAGCAGTTCTTC CASKGAAYGNEQFF
TRBJ2-7 few TRBD2 TRBV5-1 TGCGCCAGCAGCTTGGAGAGGACTAGCGGGAGCTACGAGCAGTACTTC CASSLERTSGSYEQYF
TRBJ1-1 once TRBD1 TRBV5-1 TGCGCCAGCAGCGGGACAGGGGGGAGCACTGAAGCTTTCTTT CASSGTGGSTEAFF
TRBJ2-7 NA NA TRBV18 TGTGCCAGCTCATGGCAGGGGTACGAGCAGTACTTC CASSWQGYEQYF
TRBJ2-2 once NA TRBV7-3 TGTGCCAGCAGCTTCCAGGCCGGGGAGCTGTTTTTT CASSFQAGELFF
TRBJ2-5 few TRBD2 TRBV7-2 TGTGCCAGCAGCTTAGGCGGGAGGGCCTGGGAGACCCAGTACTTC CASSLGGRAWETQYF
TRBJ1-2 NA NA TRBV5-6 TGTGCCAGTTACTACCCTGGCTACACCTTC CASYYPGYTF
TRBJ2-1 NA TRBD1 TRBV5-1 TGCGCCAGCAGCTTGGGGACAGGGATCTACAATGAGCAGTTCTTC CASSLGTGIYNEQFF
TRBJ2-2 NA NA TRBV9 TGTGCCAGCAGGCCAGGGGGGTCCACCGGGGAGCTGTTTTTT CASRPGGSTGELFF
TRBJ2-3 NA NA TRBV6-5 TGTGCCAGCAGTTACTCGAGCCTCATTGGCACAGATACGCAGTATTTT CASSYSSLIGTDTQYF
TRBJ2-1 NA TRBD1 TRBV27 TGTGCCAGCAGTGAAACAGGGGCCCCTTACAATGAGCAGTTCTTC CASSETGAPYNEQFF
TRBJ2-7 NA TRBD2 TRBV10-2 TGCGCCAGCAGATACGGGACTAGCGGGAGGCTGGGGAGCTACGAGCAGTACTTC CASRYGTSGRLGSYEQYF
TRBJ2-1 NA TRBD2 TRBV27 TGTGCCAGCAGTCGCGCTGGCGGGGGGAGGGCTGGCTTCTTC CASSRAGGGRAGFF
TRBJ2-2 NA TRBD1 TRBV9 TGTGCCAGCAGAGCCGGGACAGGGTTCACCGGGGAGCTGTTTTTT CASRAGTGFTGELFF
TRBJ1-5 NA NA TRBV28 TGTGCCAGCAGTTTCTGGGGACACCGAAATCAGCCCCAGCATTTT CASSFWGHRNQPQHF
TRBJ2-7 NA NA TRBV6-1 TGTGCCACCGACCCAGGTGGCGAGCAGTACTTC CATDPGGEQYF
TRBJ2-4 NA TRBD2 TRBV27 TGTGCCAGCAGGCCGGGACTAGCTCGTGCAGGCTCCAAAAACATTCAGTACTTC CASRPGLARAGSKNIQYF
TRBJ2-1 NA NA TRBV11-2 TGTGCCAGCAGCTTAGCGGCAGGTTGGAATGAGCAGTTCTTC CASSLAAGWNEQFF